This T cell receptor (beta chain) came from a study of STAT5B mutations in CD4+ large granular lymphocyte leukemia (dated by TCRdb to 2022 to 2024). Context from the whole study: Among the healthy controls, the CDR3 'QG' motif was associated with a particular HLA allele. Flow cytometry on FACSCanto II or FACSVerse confirmed that purified fractions exceeded 95% purity among lymphocytes. TCRbeta repertoires of CD4+ T-cell large granular lymphocyte leukemia patients were compared with those of healthy blood donors.

As to this clone: What this receptor recognizes is not known. Nothing much larger sits one base from this clone, and base qualities are not available.

V is cut back by 4 bases and J by 7 bases, with 12 bases in the junction unmatched. The cysteine opens and the phenylalanine closes a CDR3 of 15 amino acids. Just the 45-base CDR3 DNA is kept, in frame starting at base 1. The germline V gene provides CDR1 WSHSY and CDR2 SAAADI. Broad study findings and their caveats: Main leukemic clonotypes were private to each patient, although roughly 24% of the main leukemic clonotypes were found at low frequency in the non-leukemic repertoires of other patients. CD4-sorted patient repertoires appeared more clonal than healthy CD4+ repertoires, and this difference persisted after removing the putative leukemic clones. TRBV06-family usage was enriched among the top patient clones (8/27) compared with healthy controls (2/35). The data were not HLA-matched, and the relatively small sample size could explain the higher clonality seen in CD4+ compared with CD8+ T-LGLL.

The immunoSEQ assay at survey resolution was applied to genomic DNA for sequencing of TCRbeta rearrangements. Regarding the original processing steps: In the TCR sequencing data, the lowest productive clonotype frequency that could be detected was 2.59 x 10-5. Only productive TCRbeta rearrangements, meaning sequences that were complete and in-frame, were kept for the analyses. Sample clonality was computed as Simpson clonality in the immunoSEQ Analyzer version 3.0. Clones were grouped by frequency into very rare, small, medium, large (1-20%) or hyperexpanded (>20%) categories. Generation probabilities were estimated with OLGA 1.2.3, V-gene circos plots were made with VDJtools, specificities were searched in VDJdb, and CDR3 motifs were identified with GLIPH. Not all clones reach the TCRdb copy of this immuneACCESS table, which keeps in-frame sequences only. Checked studies attribute under half of the gap to unresolved V genes and leave the rest unexplained. V and J calls plus clone size are reproduced from that table; the DNA served to infer D and trimming. Present in this sample are tens of thousands of clones, approximately 81% of which were seen just once. The top ten constitute 2% to 3% of the sample.

Healthy controls were roughly 40 blood donors whose buffy coats came from the Finnish Red Cross blood service. All TCR-sequenced material derived from peripheral blood: patient blood samples and healthy donor buffy coats. Peripheral blood mononuclear cells were isolated by Ficoll-Hypaque gradient centrifugation. For the healthy controls, CD4+ cells were obtained from buffy coats by magnetic purification. The Gentra Puregene Cell and Tissue kit was used for genomic DNA extraction, and quantification was performed on a Qubit 2.0 fluorometer. The sequence joins TRBV10-2 to TRBJ2-5; 7 central nucleotides agree with TRBD2. The TCR was taken from a human donor in good health. What was sequenced was CD4+ T cells from blood buffy coats. This receptor carries the CDR3 CASSGSGAGWGTQYF. Here is the DNA: TGCGCCAGCAGTGGATCAGGAGCGGGATGGGGGACCCAGTACTTC.